This TCR beta chain was profiled in a study of identical twins. Overall study findings and caveats: The study based its conclusions on cross-sectional statistical analysis and did not follow the same donors.

One entry per CDR3 protein, called by TCRdb with MiXCR from the 5' RACE reads. The sample holds some 590,000 distinct CDR3 sequences, roughly 9.5% seen once. This CDR3 has 13 amino acids. Between the trimmed V and J ends, which lost 7 bases and 0 bases, there was a span of 13 bases. CDR1 is SQVTM and CDR2 is ANQGSEA in the germline V gene. This clonotype was detected many times. No antigen is known for it. The same specimen was also included in a second study, on yellow fever vaccine responses in identical twins.

The chain carries TRBV29-1 and TRBJ2-7; tentatively, D is TRBD1 or TRBD2 (5 bases each). This receptor was identified in a woman under 30 in good health. Sequenced sample: PBMCs. CDR3 nucleotides: TGCAGCGGGGTGGGACGGTACTCCTACGAGCAGTACTTC. As protein: CSGVGRYSYEQYF.